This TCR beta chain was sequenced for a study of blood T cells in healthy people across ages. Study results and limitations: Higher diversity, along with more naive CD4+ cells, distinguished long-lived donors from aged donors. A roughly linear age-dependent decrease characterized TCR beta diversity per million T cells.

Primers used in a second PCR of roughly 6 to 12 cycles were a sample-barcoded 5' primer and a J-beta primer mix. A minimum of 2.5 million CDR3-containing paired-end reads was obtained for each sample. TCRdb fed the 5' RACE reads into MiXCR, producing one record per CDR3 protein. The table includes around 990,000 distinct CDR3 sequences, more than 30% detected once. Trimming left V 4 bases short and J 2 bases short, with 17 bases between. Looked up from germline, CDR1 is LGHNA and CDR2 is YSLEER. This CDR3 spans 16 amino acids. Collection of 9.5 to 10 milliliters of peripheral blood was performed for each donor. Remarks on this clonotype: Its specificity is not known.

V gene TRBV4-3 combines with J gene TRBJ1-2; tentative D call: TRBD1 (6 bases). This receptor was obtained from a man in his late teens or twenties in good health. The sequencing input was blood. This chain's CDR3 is CASSRSRDTLNYGYTF. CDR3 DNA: TGCGCCAGCAGCCGGTCCCGGGACACCTTAAACTATGGCTACACCTTC.